This T cell receptor beta chain was obtained from a study of cytomegalovirus exposure and HLA in healthy donors. At the level of the study: In an earlier analysis, around 100 million unique TCR beta sequences were found from approximately 170 million T cells. For the roughly 400 genotyped donors, approximately 83% fell within the Caucasian-associated ancestry cluster. General study findings and limits: With DRB1 most and HLA-C fewest, TCR association rates differed between HLA loci in a later analysis.

A word on this clone: Its antigen is undetermined.

Germline assignment: CDR1 MDHEN and CDR2 SYDVKM. V shed 7 bases and J shed 6 bases, with 18 bases lying between them. The CDR3 loop spans 14 amino acids. PCR involved 60 Vbeta and 13 Jbeta primers. Generated by immunoSEQ multiplex PCR, the TCRdb table keeps only in-frame clones and is missing some. The sample includes 250,000 to 350,000 clones, roughly 80% of them seen just once. The source of this sequence is a girl aged 2 to 10 in good health and CMV-seronegative. The V and J genes are TRBV28 and TRBJ1-2, with D tentatively TRBD1 (5 bases). Sequenced: PBMCs. For the CDR3, the DNA is TGTGCCAGCACCATTGGGGGGGGTTTCGATGGCTACACCTTC. This sequence encodes CASTIGGGFDGYTF.